One and the same sample provided the 20 T cell receptor beta chains below, sequenced in a study of CD8 T cells in ankylosing spondylitis. TCRdb analysed the 5' RACE reads with MiXCR anew, one entry per CDR3 protein. The sample records about 260,000 distinct CDR3 sequences, around 20% being singletons. The sample comprised blood, either unsorted or a sorted T cell fraction (not recorded which). Receptors were obtained from a male donor with ankylosing spondylitis or in good health (not recorded which).

This clonotype was seen a few times. The chain is built from TRBV20-1 and TRBJ2-2, with D possibly TRBD1 on 5 matching bases. CDR1 is DFQATT, CDR2 SNEGSKA, per germline (reference sequence). With 4 bases removed from V and 0 bases from J, the gap between germline ends came to 12 bases. This CDR3 spans 15 amino acids. CDR3 bases: TGCAGTGCTATAAGACAGCTTACGAACACCGGGGAGCTGTTTTTT. Its protein is CSAIRQLTNTGELFF.

The V call is TRBV28, the J call TRBJ2-7, with D possibly matching TRBD2 (7 bases). The CDR3 consists of 13 residues. V dropped 6 bases and J dropped 2 bases, with 11 bases sitting between them. Germline CDR1 reads MDHEN; CDR2 reads SYDVKM. CDR3 loop: CASRGGATYEQYV. CDR3 bases: TGTGCCAGCAGGGGGGGGGCCACCTACGAGCAGTACGTC.

CDR3 coding DNA: TGCAGTGCTAGGGAGACAGGGTTTGAGCAGTTCTTC. Amino acids: CSARETGFEQFF. The genes are TRBV20-1 and TRBJ2-1, with 7 positions matching TRBD1. With V trimmed by 3 bases and J by 9 bases, 5 bases remained unmatched. The germline CDR1 and CDR2 sequences are DFQATT and SNEGSKA (reference sequence). The CDR3 sequence is 12 residues long.

The chain combines TRBV20-1 with TRBJ2-2; D perhaps matches TRBD2 (6 bases). The CDR3 is 14 amino acids. Between the trimmed V and J ends, which lost 0 bases and 3 bases, there was a span of 8 bases. Germline CDR1 is DFQATT and CDR2 is SNEGSKA (reference sequence). The CDR3 sequence is CSARDGGYTGELFF. The CDR3 DNA reads TGCAGTGCTAGAGATGGAGGGTACACCGGGGAGCTGTTTTTT.

The table lists this clonotype with a count of one. The chain uses TRBV24-1 and TRBJ2-6; no clear D. The CDR3 length is 14 residues. CDR1 is KGHDR and CDR2 is SFDVKD in the germline V gene. In nucleotides, the CDR3 is TGTGCGAGTGGGCCCGGATCTGGGGCCAACGTCCTGACTTTC. Translation: CASGPGSGANVLTF.

This clonotype has just a few counts. The chain combines TRBV5-5 with TRBJ2-1; a possible D gene is TRBD2 (5 bases). CDR3 length: 13 residues. The germline V and J ends were trimmed by 4 bases and 4 bases, with 9 bases remaining between them. Germline CDR1 is SGHKS and CDR2 is YYEKEE (reference sequence). CDR3 in amino acids: CASSRSVYNEQFF. Here the CDR3 DNA reads TGTGCCAGCAGCCGTAGCGTTTACAATGAGCAGTTCTTC.

This clonotype was detected a few times. V gene TRBV20-1 combines with J gene TRBJ1-2, with a tentative D call TRBD1 (5 bases). V was clipped by 6 bases and J by 8 bases, with 22 bases between them. This CDR3 is built from 14 residues. Germline V lookup: CDR1 DFQATT, CDR2 SNEGSKA (reference sequence). In DNA form, the CDR3 reads TGCAGTGCGCAACCCCCAGGGACTCCCATCGGCTACACCTTC. Translation: CSAQPPGTPIGYTF.

This clonotype appeared a few times. The chain employs TRBV10-2 and TRBJ2-7; perhaps TRBD1 as D (5 bases). Looked up from germline, CDR1 is WSHSY and CDR2 is SAAADI. Trimming pared 5 bases from V and 3 bases from J, leaving 14 bases between. The CDR3 is made up of 14 amino acids. This chain's CDR3 is CASSLQGHIYEQYV. CDR3 sequence (DNA): TGCGCCAGCAGTCTACAAGGACACATCTACGAGCAGTACGTC.

This clonotype came up a few times. V usage is TRBV6-4 and J usage is TRBJ2-7; D is ambiguous. The CDR3 totals 14 residues. Between the trimmed V and J ends, which lost 11 bases and 2 bases, there was a span of 19 bases. CDR1 is MRHNA, CDR2 SNTAGT, per germline. This CDR3 reads CAASRTGLAYEQYV. CDR3 nucleotides: TGTGCCGCAAGCCGAACCGGTCTGGCCTACGAGCAGTACGTC.

This clonotype occurred a few times. The chain combines TRBV7-9 with TRBJ2-4; a weak D match, TRBD2 (6 bases). With 1 base removed from V and 6 bases from J, the gap between germline ends came to 13 bases. This CDR3 spans 15 amino acids. Germline CDR1 reads SEHNR; CDR2 reads FQNEAQ (reference sequence). The CDR3 DNA reads as TGTGCCAGCAGCTTAGGAGAGCGGGTCATAAACATTCAGTACTTC. Protein product: CASSLGERVINIQYF.

The chain's CDR3 is CASSPPSQGSGVIQYF. The CDR3, as DNA: TGTGCCAGCTCACCACCTTCGCAGGGGAGTGGGGTCATTCAGTACTTC. The chain recombines TRBV18 with TRBJ2-4; D perhaps matches TRBD1 (6 bases). The ends were cut back, 0 bases at V and 9 bases at J, with 18 bases in the middle. Germline loops: CDR1 KGHSH, CDR2 LQKENI. There are 16 residues in the CDR3.

There are a few counts of this clonotype. The chain couples TRBV6-6 to TRBJ2-3; D not resolved. The length of the CDR3 is 13 residues. Looked up from germline, CDR1 is MNHNY and CDR2 is SVGAGI (reference sequence). Deletions cut 2 bases from V and 6 bases from J, with 9 bases between. Here the CDR3 reads CASSYALRDTQYF. DNA for the CDR3: TGTGCCAGCAGTTACGCCCTCCGGGATACGCAGTATTTT.

V and J are TRBV9 and TRBJ2-1; D tentatively reads TRBD1 or TRBD2 (5 bases each). The CDR3 is 19 residues long. Germline V gives CDR1 SGDLS, CDR2 YYNGEE. Trimming shortened V by 4 bases and J by 4 bases, and 27 bases separated the two germline ends. CDR3 nucleotide sequence: TGTGCCAGCAGCTCCCCGACGGGCCGCCCGAGGGGTCCGTACAATGAGCAGTTCTTC. It translates to CASSSPTGRPRGPYNEQFF.

This clonotype was seen a handful of times. The chain joins TRBV20-1 to TRBJ1-5, with TRBD1 matching over 7 bases. CDR1 and CDR2 (germline): DFQATT, SNEGSKA (reference sequence). This CDR3 spans 15 amino acids. J was trimmed by 5 bases and V by 0 bases; bases with no gene match: 7. CDR3 DNA: TGCAGTGCTAGAGAACCGACAGGGAGGGATCAGCCCCAGCATTTT. Translation: CSAREPTGRDQPQHF.

This chain uses TRBV7-2 with TRBJ2-1; the D is unclear. Germline assignment: CDR1 SGHTA and CDR2 FQGNSA. This CDR3 comprises 13 residues. V was shortened by 1 base and J by 8 bases, with 9 bases between the two germline ends. CDR3 nucleotides: TGTGCCAGCAGCTTAGTCAGGTCGGATGAGCAGTTCTTC. Its protein is CASSLVRSDEQFF.

This CDR3 is CSTRKHRTNYGYTF. CDR3 coding DNA: TGCAGTACTCGAAAACATAGGACTAACTATGGCTACACCTTC. V is TRBV20-1 and J is TRBJ1-2; D unresolved. The CDR3 runs 14 residues. V was pared by 8 bases and J by 0 bases, with 16 bases between. Germline V gene sequence: CDR1 DFQATT, CDR2 SNEGSKA (reference sequence).

This clonotype has a handful of counts. V gene TRBV24-1 combines with J gene TRBJ2-5; D remains ambiguous. Germline loops: CDR1 KGHDR, CDR2 SFDVKD. V lost 4 bases and J lost 5, with 10 bases in between. There are 13 residues in the CDR3. Here the CDR3 DNA reads TGTGCCACCAGTGAATACCCTGGGGAGACCCAGTACTTC. Translated: CATSEYPGETQYF.

This chain links TRBV11-2 with TRBJ2-3; D uncertain. In germline, CDR1 is SGHAT, CDR2 FQNNGV. The CDR3 spans 15 residues. Trimming pared 0 bases from V and 1 base from J, leaving 8 bases between. The CDR3 DNA reads as TGTGCCAGCAGCTTAGATCTGACCGGCACAGATACGCAGTATTTT. This translates into CASSLDLTGTDTQYF.

The table lists this clonotype with a few counts. This sequence joins TRBV5-1 and TRBJ2-7, with 8 positions matching TRBD2. J lost 5 bases, V lost 4 bases, and 11 bases had no gene match. This CDR3 has 15 residues. Germline V gene data show CDR1 as SGHRS and CDR2 as YFSETQ. CDR3 in amino acids: CASSRSSGPLDEQYV. The CDR3 DNA is TGCGCCAGCAGCCGCTCTAGCGGGCCTTTGGACGAGCAGTACGTC.

This clonotype was seen a few times. This chain joins TRBV5-5 and TRBJ1-3; 8 positions agree with TRBD1. The CDR3 runs 14 residues. Germline V lookup: CDR1 SGHKS, CDR2 YYEKEE (reference sequence). Trimming cost V 2 bases and J 5 bases; bases outside gene matches: 3. CDR3 region: CASSFQGARNTIYF. CDR3 coding DNA: TGTGCCAGCAGCTTCCAGGGGGCGAGAAACACCATATATTTT.